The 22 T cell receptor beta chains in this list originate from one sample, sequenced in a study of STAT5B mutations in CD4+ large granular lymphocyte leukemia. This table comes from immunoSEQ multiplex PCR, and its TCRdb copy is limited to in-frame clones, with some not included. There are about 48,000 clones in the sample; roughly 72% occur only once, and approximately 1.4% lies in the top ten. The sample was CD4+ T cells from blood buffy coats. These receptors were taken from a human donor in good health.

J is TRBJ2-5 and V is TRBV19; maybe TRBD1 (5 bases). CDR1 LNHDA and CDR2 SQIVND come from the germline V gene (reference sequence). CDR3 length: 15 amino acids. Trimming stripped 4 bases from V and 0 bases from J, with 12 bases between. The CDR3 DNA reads TGTGCCAGTAGTAGCCCGACAGAGTACCAAGAGACCCAGTACTTC. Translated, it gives CASSSPTEYQETQYF.

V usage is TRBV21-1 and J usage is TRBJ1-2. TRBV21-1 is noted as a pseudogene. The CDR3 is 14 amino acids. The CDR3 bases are TGTGCCAGCAGCACCGGGACTCCAAACTATGGCTACACCTTC. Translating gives CASSTGTPNYGYTF.

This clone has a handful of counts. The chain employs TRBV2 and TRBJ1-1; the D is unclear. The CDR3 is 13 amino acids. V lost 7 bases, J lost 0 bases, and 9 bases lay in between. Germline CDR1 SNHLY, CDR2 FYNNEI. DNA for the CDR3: TGTGCCAGCAAGAAGGGAATGAACACTGAAGCTTTCTTT. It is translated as CASKKGMNTEAFF.

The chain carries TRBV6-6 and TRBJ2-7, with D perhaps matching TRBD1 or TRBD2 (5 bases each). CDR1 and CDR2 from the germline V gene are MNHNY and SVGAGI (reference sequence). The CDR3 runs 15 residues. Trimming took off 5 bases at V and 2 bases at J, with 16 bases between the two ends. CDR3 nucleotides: TGTGCCAGCAGTACCATCGTCCGGGGCACCTACGAGCAGTACTTC. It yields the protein CASSTIVRGTYEQYF.

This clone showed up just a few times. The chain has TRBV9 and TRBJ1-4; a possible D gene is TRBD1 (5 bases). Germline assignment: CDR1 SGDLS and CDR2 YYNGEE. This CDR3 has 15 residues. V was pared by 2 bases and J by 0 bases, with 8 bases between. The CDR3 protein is CASSVGHATNEKLFF. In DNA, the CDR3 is TGTGCCAGCAGCGTCGGACACGCAACTAATGAAAAACTGTTTTTT.

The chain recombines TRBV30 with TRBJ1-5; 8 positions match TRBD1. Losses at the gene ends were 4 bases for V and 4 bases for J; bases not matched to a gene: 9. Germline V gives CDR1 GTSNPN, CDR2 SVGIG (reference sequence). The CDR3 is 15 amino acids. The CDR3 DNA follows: TGTGCCTGGACCCGCCCGGGACAGGATAATCAGCCCCAGCATTTT. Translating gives CAWTRPGQDNQPQHF.

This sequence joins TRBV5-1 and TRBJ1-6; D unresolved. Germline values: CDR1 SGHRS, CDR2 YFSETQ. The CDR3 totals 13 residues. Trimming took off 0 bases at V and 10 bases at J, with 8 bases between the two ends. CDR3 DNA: TGCGCCAGCAGCTTGGAGGACTCCTCACCCCTCCACTTT. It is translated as CASSLEDSSPLHF. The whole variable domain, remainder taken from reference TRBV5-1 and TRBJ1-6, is KAGVTQTPRYLIKTRGQQVTLSCSPISGHRSVSWYQQTPGQGLQFLFEYFSETQRNKGNFPGRFSGRQFSNSRSEMNVSTLELGDSALYLCASSLEDSSPLHFGNGTRLTVT.

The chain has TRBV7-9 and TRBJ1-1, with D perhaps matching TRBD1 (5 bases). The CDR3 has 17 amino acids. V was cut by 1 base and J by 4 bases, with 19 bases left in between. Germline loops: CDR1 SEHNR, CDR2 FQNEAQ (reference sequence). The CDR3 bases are TGTGCCAGCAGCTTAGTGGGGGGGTCCTCTTACGGCACTGAAGCTTTCTTT. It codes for CASSLVGGSSYGTEAFF.

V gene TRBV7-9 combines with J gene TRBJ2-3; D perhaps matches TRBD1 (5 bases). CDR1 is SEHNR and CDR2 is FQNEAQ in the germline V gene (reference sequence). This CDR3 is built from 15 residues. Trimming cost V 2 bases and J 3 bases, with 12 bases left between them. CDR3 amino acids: CASSLKGAGTDTQYF. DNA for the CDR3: TGTGCCAGCAGCTTAAAGGGTGCAGGGACAGATACGCAGTATTTT.

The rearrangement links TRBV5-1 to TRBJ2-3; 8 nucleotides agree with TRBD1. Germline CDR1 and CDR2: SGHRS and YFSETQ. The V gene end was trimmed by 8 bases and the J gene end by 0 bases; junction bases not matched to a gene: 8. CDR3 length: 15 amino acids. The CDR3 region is CASSGQGMSTDTQYF. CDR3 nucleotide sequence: TGCGCCAGTTCCGGACAGGGAATGAGCACAGATACGCAGTATTTT. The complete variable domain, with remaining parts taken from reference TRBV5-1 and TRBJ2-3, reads KAGVTQTPRYLIKTRGQQVTLSCSPISGHRSVSWYQQTPGQGLQFLFEYFSETQRNKGNFPGRFSGRQFSNSRSEMNVSTLELGDSALYLCASSGQGMSTDTQYFGPGTRLTVL.

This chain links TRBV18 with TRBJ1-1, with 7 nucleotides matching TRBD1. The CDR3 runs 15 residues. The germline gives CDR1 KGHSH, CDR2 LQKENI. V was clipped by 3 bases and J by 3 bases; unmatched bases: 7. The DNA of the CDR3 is TGTGCCAGCTCACCCATCACAGGGGAGGACACTGAAGCTTTCTTT. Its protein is CASSPITGEDTEAFF.

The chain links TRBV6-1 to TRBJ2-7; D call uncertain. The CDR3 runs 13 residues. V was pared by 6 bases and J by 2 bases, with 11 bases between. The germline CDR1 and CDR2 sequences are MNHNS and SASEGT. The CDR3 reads CASRSASAYEQYV. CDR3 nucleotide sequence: TGTGCCAGCAGGTCCGCCTCCGCCTACGAGCAGTACGTC.

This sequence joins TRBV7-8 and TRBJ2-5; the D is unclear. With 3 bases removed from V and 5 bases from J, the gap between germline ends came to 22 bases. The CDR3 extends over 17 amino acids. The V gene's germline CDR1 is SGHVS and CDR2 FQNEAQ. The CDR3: CASSFNWPTKLGETQYF. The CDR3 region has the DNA TGTGCCAGCAGCTTTAACTGGCCGACGAAACTGGGGGAGACCCAGTACTTC.

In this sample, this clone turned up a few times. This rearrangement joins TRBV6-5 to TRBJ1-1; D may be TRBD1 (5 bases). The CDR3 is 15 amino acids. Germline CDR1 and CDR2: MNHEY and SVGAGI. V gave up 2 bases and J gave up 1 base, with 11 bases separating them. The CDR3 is CASSYTGTANTEAFF. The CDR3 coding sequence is TGTGCCAGCAGTTACACCGGGACGGCGAACACTGAAGCTTTCTTT.

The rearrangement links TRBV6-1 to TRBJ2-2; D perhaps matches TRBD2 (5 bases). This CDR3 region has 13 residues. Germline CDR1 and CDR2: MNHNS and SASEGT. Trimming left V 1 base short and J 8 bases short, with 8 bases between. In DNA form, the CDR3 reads TGTGCCAGCAGTGAAGATTGGACTGGGGAGCTGTTTTTT. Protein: CASSEDWTGELFF.

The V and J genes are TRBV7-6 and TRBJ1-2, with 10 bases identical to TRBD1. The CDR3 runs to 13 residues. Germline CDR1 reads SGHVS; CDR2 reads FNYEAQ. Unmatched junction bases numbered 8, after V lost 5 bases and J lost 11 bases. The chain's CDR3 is CASSPATGGQYTF. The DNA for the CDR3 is TGTGCCAGCAGCCCTGCGACAGGGGGCCAGTACACCTTC.

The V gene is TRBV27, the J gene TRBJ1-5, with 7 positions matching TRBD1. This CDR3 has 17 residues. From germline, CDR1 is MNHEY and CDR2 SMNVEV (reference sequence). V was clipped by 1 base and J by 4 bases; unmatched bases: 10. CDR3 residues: CASSLFFYGDSNQPQHF. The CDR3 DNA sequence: TGTGCCAGCAGTTTATTTTTCTATGGGGACAGTAATCAGCCCCAGCATTTT.

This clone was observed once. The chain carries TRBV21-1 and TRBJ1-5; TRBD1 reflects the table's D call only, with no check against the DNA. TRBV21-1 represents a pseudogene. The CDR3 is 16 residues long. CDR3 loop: CASSKSGAGSNQPQHF. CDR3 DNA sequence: TGTGCCAGCAGCAAATCTGGGGCAGGTAGCAATCAGCCCCAGCATTTT.

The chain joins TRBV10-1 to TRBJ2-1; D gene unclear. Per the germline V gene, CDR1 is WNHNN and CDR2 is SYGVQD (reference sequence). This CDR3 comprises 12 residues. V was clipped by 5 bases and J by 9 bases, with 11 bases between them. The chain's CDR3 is CASSRMFGEQFF. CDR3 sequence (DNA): TGCGCCAGCAGTCGGATGTTTGGTGAGCAGTTCTTC.

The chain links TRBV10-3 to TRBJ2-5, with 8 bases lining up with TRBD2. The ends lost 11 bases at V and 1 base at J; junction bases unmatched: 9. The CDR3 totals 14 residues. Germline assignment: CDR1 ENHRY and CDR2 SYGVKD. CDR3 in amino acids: CAAKAGALQETQYF. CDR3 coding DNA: TGTGCCGCCAAAGCGGGAGCCCTCCAAGAGACCCAGTACTTC.

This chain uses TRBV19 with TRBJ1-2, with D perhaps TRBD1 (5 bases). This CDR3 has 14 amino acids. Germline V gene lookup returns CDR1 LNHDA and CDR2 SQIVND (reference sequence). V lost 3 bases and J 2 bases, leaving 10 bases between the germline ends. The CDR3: CASSILTVNYGYTF. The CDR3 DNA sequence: TGTGCCAGTAGTATCCTGACAGTGAACTATGGCTACACCTTC.

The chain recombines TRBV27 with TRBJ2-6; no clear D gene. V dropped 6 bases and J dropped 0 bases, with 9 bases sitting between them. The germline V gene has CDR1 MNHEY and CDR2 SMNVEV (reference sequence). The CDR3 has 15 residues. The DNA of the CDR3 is TGTGCCAGCAGAACCTCGGTCTCTGGGGCCAACGTCCTGACTTTC. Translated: CASRTSVSGANVLTF.